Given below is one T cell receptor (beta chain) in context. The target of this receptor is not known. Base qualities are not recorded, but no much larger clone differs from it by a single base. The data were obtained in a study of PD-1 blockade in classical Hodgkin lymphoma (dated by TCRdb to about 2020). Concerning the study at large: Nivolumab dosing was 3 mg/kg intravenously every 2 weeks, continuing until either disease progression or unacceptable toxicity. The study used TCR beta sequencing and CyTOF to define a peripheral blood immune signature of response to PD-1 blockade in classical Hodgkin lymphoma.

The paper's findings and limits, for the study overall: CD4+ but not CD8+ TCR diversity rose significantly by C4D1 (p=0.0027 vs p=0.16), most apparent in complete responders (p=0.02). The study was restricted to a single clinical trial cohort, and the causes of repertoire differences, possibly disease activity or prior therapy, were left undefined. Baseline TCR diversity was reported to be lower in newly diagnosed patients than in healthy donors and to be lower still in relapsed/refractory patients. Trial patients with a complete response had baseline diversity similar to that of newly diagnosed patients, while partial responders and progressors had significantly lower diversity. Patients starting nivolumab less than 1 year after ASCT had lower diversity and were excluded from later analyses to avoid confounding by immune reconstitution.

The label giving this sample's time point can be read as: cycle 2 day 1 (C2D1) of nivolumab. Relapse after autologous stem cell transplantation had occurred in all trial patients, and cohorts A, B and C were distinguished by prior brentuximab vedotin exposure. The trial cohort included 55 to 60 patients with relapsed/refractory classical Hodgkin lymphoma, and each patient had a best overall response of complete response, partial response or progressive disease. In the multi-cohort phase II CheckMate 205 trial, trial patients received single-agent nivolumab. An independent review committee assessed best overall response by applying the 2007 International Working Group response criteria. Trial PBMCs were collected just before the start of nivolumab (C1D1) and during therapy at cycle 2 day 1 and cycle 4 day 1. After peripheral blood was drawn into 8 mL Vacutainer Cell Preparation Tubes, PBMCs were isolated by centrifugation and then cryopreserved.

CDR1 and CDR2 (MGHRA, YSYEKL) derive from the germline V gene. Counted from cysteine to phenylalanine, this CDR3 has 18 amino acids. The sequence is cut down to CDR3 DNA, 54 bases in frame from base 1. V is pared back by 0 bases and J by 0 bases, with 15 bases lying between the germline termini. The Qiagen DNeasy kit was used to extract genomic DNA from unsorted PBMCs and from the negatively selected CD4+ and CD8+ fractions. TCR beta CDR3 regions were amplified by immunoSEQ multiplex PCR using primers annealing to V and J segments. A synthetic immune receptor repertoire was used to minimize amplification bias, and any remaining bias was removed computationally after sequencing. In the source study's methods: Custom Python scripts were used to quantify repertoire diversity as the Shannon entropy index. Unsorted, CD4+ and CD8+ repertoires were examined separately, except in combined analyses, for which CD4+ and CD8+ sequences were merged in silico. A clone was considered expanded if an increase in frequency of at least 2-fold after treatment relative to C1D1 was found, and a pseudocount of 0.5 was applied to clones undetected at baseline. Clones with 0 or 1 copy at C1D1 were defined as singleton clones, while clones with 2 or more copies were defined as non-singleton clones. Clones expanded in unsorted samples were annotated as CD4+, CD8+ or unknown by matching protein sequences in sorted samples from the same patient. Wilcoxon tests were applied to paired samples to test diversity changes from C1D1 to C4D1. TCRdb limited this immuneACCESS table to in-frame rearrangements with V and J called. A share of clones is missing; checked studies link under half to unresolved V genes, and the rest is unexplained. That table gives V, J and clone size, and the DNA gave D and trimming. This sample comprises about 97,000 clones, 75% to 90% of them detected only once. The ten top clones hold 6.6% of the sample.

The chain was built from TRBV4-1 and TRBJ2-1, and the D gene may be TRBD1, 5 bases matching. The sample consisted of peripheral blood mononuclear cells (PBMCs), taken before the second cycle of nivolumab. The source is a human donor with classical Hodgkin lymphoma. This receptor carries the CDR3 CASSQDQQEWSSYNEQFF. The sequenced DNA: TGCGCCAGCAGCCAAGATCAACAGGAGTGGAGCTCCTACAATGAGCAGTTCTTC.